Included here is one T cell receptor (beta chain) sequence, with context. What it recognizes is unknown. The data are from a study of beta chain features in type 1 diabetes. Study details: Sorted cells examined across all samples numbered roughly 100 million.

Study-level points and caveats: VDJ junctions in type 1 diabetes patients carried more deletions and fewer insertions. Whether TCRB rearrangement is influenced by HLA type went unresolved here. Type 1 diabetes patients showed a moderate but significant shortening of TCRB CDR3s in all four CD4+ subsets.

This CDR3 has 14 residues. With 0 bases removed from V and 7 bases from J, the gap between germline ends came to 13 bases. Per the germline V gene, CDR1 is SGHTA and CDR2 is FQGNSA. Expressed TCRB transcripts were sequenced after all isolated RNA was converted to cDNA. Profiling relied on immunoSEQ multiplex PCR, and the TCRdb table lists in-frame clones only, not all of them. The table lists approximately 150,000 clones, 9% of them singletons. Isolation of CD4+ naive, central memory, regulatory and stem cell-like memory cells was achieved by sorting via CD45RO/CCR7/CD25/CD127/CD95/CD27. The source material was central memory CD4+ T cells from blood. V and J are TRBV7-2 and TRBJ2-7, with D possibly being TRBD1 (5 bases). The source of this sequence is a man aged 25 to 45 with type 1 diabetes. CDR3 amino acids: CASSLAGLRGEQYF. In nucleotides, the CDR3 is TGTGCCAGCAGCTTAGCTGGGCTAAGGGGAGAGCAGTACTTC.